What follows are 6 T cell receptor beta chains derived from one specimen sequenced in a study of Ad26.COV2.S vaccination and SARS-CoV-2 variants. Repertoires were generated with immunoSEQ multiplex PCR, while TCRdb's copy carries only in-frame clones and drops some. The table lists about 260,000 clones, about 83% of them singletons, with about 2.7% in the top ten. Treatment of the sample: some 19 received Ad26.COV2.S at low or high dose, single or two shots; about 5 received placebo; per-sample allocation not given. Sampling occurred on day 63 after the first vaccine or placebo injection. The specimen was peripheral blood, collected in a trial of Ad26.COV2.S vaccine versus placebo. All receptors derive from a person between 18 and 65 years old who received the Ad26.COV2.S COVID-19 vaccine or a placebo.

The chain joins TRBV4-2 to TRBJ1-4, with D perhaps matching TRBD1 (5 bases). This CDR3 has 16 residues. V gave up 3 bases and J gave up 6 bases, with 17 bases separating them. The germline V gene encodes CDR1 LGHNA and CDR2 YNFKEQ. The CDR3 bases are TGTGCCAGCAGCCACCGAACGGCAGGGATTGATGAAAAACTGTTTTTT. Amino acids: CASSHRTAGIDEKLFF.

The rearrangement links TRBV19 to TRBJ1-4; D unclear. V lost 4 bases to trimming and J lost 0 bases, with 9 bases between them. The CDR3 covers 15 residues. Germline CDR1 reads LNHDA; CDR2 reads SQIVND (reference sequence). DNA for the CDR3: TGTGCCAGTAGTAATACCGTTGCAACTAATGAAAAACTGTTTTTT. Translated: CASSNTVATNEKLFF.

The chain couples TRBV6-5 to TRBJ1-5; D gene unclear. The CDR3 runs 12 residues. Germline V gene lookup returns CDR1 MNHEY and CDR2 SVGAGI. V gave up 7 bases and J gave up 3 bases, with 7 bases separating them. The CDR3 nucleotides are TGTGCCAGCACGGACTCCAATCAGCCCCAGCATTTT. This sequence encodes CASTDSNQPQHF.

This clone came up a few times. V and J are TRBV7-2 and TRBJ2-4; a weak D match, TRBD1 (5 bases). V was trimmed by 3 bases and J by 3 bases, leaving 15 bases between them. The CDR3 runs 16 residues. Germline CDR1 is SGHTA and CDR2 is FQGNSA. The DNA for the CDR3 is TGTGCCAGCAGCTTCTCCCTCCTAGACAGCAAAAACATTCAGTACTTC. This gives the protein CASSFSLLDSKNIQYF. The entire variable domain, with the rest obtained from reference TRBV7-2 and TRBJ2-4, is as follows: GAGVSQSPSNKVTEKGKDVELRCDPISGHTALYWYRQSLGQGLEFLIYFQGNSAPDKSGLPSDRFSAERTGGSVSTLTIQRTQQEDSAVYLCASSFSLLDSKNIQYFGAGTRLSVL.

The genes are TRBV3-1 (or the pseudogene TRBV3-2) and TRBJ2-7; D unresolved. The CDR3 has 12 residues. The V gene's germline CDR1 is LGHDT and CDR2 YNNKEL (reference sequence). Trimming pared 2 bases from V and 4 bases from J, leaving 6 bases between. In DNA, the CDR3 is TGTGCCAGCAGCCAAATGCAGTACGAGCAGTACTTC. As protein: CASSQMQYEQYF.

The V call is TRBV4-2, the J call TRBJ2-1; TRBD2 matches at 13 bases. Germline V gene data show CDR1 as LGHNA and CDR2 as YNFKEQ. This CDR3 spans 17 amino acids. The ends lost 1 base at V and 4 bases at J; junction bases unmatched: 4. CDR3 coding DNA: TGTGCCAGCAGCCAAGGGACGACTAGCGGGGGGTACAATGAGCAGTTCTTC. Translating it yields CASSQGTTSGGYNEQFF.